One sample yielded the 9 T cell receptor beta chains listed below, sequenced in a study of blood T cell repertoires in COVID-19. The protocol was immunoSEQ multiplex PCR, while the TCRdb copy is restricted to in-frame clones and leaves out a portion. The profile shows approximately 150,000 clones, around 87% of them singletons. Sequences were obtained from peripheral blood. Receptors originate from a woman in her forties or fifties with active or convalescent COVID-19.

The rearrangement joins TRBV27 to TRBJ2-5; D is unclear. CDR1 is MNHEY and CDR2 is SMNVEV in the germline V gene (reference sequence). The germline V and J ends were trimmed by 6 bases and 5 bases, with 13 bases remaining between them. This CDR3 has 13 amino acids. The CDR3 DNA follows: TGTGCCAGCAGCCCTGTGGGCAGGGAGACCCAGTACTTC. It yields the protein CASSPVGRETQYF.

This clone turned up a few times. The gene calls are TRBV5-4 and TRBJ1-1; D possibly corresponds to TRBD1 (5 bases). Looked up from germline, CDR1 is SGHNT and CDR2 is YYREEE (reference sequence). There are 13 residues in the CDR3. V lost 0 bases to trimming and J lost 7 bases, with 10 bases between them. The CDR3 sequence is CASSLELRGEAFF. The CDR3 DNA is TGTGCCAGCAGCTTGGAACTAAGGGGTGAAGCTTTCTTT.

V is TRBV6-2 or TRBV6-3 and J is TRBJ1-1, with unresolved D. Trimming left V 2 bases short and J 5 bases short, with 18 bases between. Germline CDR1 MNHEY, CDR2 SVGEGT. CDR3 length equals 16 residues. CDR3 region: CASSYASGKVLTEAFF. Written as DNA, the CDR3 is TGTGCCAGCAGTTACGCCAGTGGTAAAGTTTTGACTGAAGCTTTCTTT.

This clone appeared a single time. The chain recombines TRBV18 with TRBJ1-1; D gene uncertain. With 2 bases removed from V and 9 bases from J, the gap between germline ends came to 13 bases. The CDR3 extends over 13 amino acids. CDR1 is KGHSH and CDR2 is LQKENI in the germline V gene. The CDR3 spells CASSPANSQKAFF. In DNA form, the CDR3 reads TGTGCCAGCTCACCAGCGAACAGCCAGAAAGCTTTCTTT.

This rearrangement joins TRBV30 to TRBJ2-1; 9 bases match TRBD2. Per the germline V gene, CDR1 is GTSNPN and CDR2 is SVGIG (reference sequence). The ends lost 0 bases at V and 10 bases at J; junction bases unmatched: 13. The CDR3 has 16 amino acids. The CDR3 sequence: CAWSVLRAGGPKEQFF. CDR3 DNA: TGTGCCTGGAGTGTACTAAGAGCGGGGGGCCCTAAGGAGCAGTTCTTC.

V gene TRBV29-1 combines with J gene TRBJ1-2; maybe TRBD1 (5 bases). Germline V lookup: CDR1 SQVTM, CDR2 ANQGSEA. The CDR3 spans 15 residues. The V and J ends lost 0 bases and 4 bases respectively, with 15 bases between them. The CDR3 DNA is TGCAGCGTTGAAGATGGGGGGTACGGGGGCTATGGCTACACCTTC. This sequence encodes CSVEDGGYGGYGYTF.

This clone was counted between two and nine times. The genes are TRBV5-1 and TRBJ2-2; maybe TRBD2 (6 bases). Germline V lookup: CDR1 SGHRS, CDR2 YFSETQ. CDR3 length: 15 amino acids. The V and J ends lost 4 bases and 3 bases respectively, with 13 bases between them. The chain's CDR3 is CASSPRTGDTGELFF. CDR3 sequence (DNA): TGCGCCAGCAGCCCGAGGACGGGGGACACCGGGGAGCTGTTTTTT.

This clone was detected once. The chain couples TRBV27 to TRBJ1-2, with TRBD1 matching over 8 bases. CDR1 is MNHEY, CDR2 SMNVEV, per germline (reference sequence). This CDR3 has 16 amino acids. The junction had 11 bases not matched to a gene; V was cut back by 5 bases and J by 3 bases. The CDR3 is CASSPGQGRADYGYTF. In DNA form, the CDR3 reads TGTGCCAGCAGTCCAGGACAGGGTCGGGCGGACTATGGCTACACCTTC.

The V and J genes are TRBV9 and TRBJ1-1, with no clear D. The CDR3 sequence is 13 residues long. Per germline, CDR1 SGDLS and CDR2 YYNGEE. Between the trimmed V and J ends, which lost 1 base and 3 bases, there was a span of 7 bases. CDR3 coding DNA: TGTGCCAGCAGCGTAAGTGCAGACACTGAAGCTTTCTTT. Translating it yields CASSVSADTEAFF.